Below, 29 T cell receptor beta chains from the same sample are listed, as sequenced in a study of blood T cell repertoires in COVID-19. Assay used: immunoSEQ multiplex PCR; TCRdb lists only in-frame clones, some missing. The data contain about 78,000 clones, around 84% of them singletons. The sample comprised peripheral blood. The source is a man aged 45-65 years with acute or convalescent COVID-19.

V and J are TRBV19 and TRBJ1-5; 10 bases map to TRBD1. The CDR3 covers 17 residues. In germline, CDR1 is LNHDA, CDR2 SQIVND (reference sequence). Trimming cost V 4 bases and J 1 base; bases outside gene matches: 7. The CDR3, as DNA: TGTGCCAGTAGTAGCTCGACAGGGGGCGCGAGCAATCAGCCCCAGCATTTT. Residues: CASSSSTGGASNQPQHF. Filled out from reference TRBV19 and TRBJ1-5, the complete variable domain reads DGGITQSPKYLFRKEGQNVTLSCEQNLNHDAMYWYRQDPGQGLRLIYYSQIVNDFQKGDIAEGYSVSREKKESFPLTVTSAQKNPTAFYLCASSSSTGGASNQPQHFGDGTRLSIL.

This chain joins TRBV5-4 and TRBJ1-4; 8 bases map to TRBD1. J was trimmed by 6 bases and V by 4 bases; bases with no gene match: 5. Germline lookup yields CDR1 SGHNT and CDR2 YYREEE (reference sequence). The CDR3 length is 14 residues. DNA for the CDR3: TGTGCCAGCAGCCGGACAGGGTACGATGAAAAACTGTTTTTT. This translates into CASSRTGYDEKLFF. Using reference TRBV5-4 and TRBJ1-4 for the parts outside the CDR3, the full variable domain is ETGVTQSPTHLIKTRGQQVTLRCSSQSGHNTVSWYQQALGQGPQFIFQYYREEENGRGNFPPRFSGLQFPNYSSELNVNALELDDSALYLCASSRTGYDEKLFFGSGTQLSVL.

This chain connects TRBV10-3 to TRBJ2-7; 7 bases are shared with TRBD1. CDR3 length: 15 residues. J lost 1 base, V lost 4 bases, and 7 bases had no gene match. CDR1 and CDR2 from the germline V gene are ENHRY and SYGVKD. The CDR3 loop reads CAISGDRETSYEQYF. Here the CDR3 DNA reads TGTGCCATCAGTGGTGACAGGGAGACTTCCTACGAGCAGTACTTC.

The V and J genes are TRBV7-9 and TRBJ2-1; D may be TRBD2 (6 bases). The CDR3 is made up of 15 amino acids. Germline V CDR1 and CDR2: SEHNR, FQNEAQ (reference sequence). Trimming removed 5 bases at V and 2 bases at J, with 13 bases between. CDR3 residues: CASSRKGLTYNEQFF. CDR3 nucleotides: TGTGCCAGCAGCCGAAAGGGACTTACCTACAATGAGCAGTTCTTC.

The chain employs TRBV6-1 and TRBJ1-3; 8 bases align to TRBD1. Germline CDR1 reads MNHNS; CDR2 reads SASEGT. J gave up 0 bases and V 2 bases, and 15 bases lay outside the gene matches. The length of the CDR3 is 20 residues. CDR3 residues: CASSEYRTGILAPSGNTIYF. CDR3 in DNA: TGTGCCAGCAGTGAATATCGGACAGGGATTTTGGCCCCCTCTGGAAACACCATATATTTT.

The chain couples TRBV6-5 to TRBJ1-5; D is unresolved. V was pared by 6 bases and J by 9 bases, with 12 bases between. CDR3 size: 12 residues. The germline V gene encodes CDR1 MNHEY and CDR2 SVGAGI. The CDR3, as DNA: TGTGCCAGCAGGGCCGTCAGAACGCCCCAGCATTTT. Amino acid sequence: CASRAVRTPQHF.

The chain couples TRBV7-2 to TRBJ2-5; 15 bases align to TRBD2. In germline, CDR1 is SGHTA, CDR2 FQGNSA. J lost 5 bases, V lost 1 base, and 8 bases had no gene match. The CDR3 has 18 residues. The CDR3 protein is CASSLGGTSGGTRETQYF. DNA for the CDR3: TGTGCCAGCAGCTTAGGTGGGACTAGCGGGGGGACACGTGAGACCCAGTACTTC.

Details on this clone: In the same sample, other DNA sequences code for this CDR3. J is TRBJ1-2 and V is TRBV4-3; D possibly corresponds to TRBD1 (6 bases). Germline V gives CDR1 LGHNA, CDR2 YSLEER. CDR3 size: 16 residues. The V gene lost 0 bases and the J gene lost 3 bases, with 14 bases spanning the gap. The CDR3 sequence: CASSQDRTGPYYGYTF. In DNA, the CDR3 is TGCGCCAGCAGCCAAGATCGAACAGGGCCTTACTATGGCTACACCTTC.

This chain connects TRBV11-3 to TRBJ2-5; TRBD2 matches 10 bases. V lost 1 base to trimming and J lost 0 bases; unmatched junction nucleotides: 8. CDR3 length: 18 residues. Germline CDR1 SGHNT, CDR2 YENEEA. This CDR3 reads CASSLGISGRPYQETQYF. CDR3 nucleotides: TGTGCCAGCAGCTTAGGGATTAGCGGGAGGCCGTACCAAGAGACCCAGTACTTC.

V is TRBV20-1 and J is TRBJ2-1; 7 bases are shared with TRBD2. This CDR3 comprises 13 residues. Per germline, CDR1 DFQATT and CDR2 SNEGSKA (reference sequence). V lost 3 bases to trimming and J lost 15 bases; unmatched junction nucleotides: 14. CDR3 nucleotide sequence: TGCAGTGCTAGTTGGGACTATTGGACCTTAGGGTTCTTC. This sequence encodes CSASWDYWTLGFF.

The rearrangement joins TRBV15 to TRBJ2-7; D is uncertain. The germline gives CDR1 LNHNV, CDR2 YYDKDF (reference sequence). The CDR3 is 15 residues long. With 1 base removed from V and 3 bases from J, the gap between germline ends came to 13 bases. Here the CDR3 DNA reads TGTGCCACCAGCAGAGGGTCAGGCAATCTCTACGAGCAGTACTTC. It specifies CATSRGSGNLYEQYF.

The chain uses TRBV30 and TRBJ1-2; 7 nucleotides match TRBD1. Germline V gene sequence: CDR1 GTSNPN, CDR2 SVGIG (reference sequence). The CDR3 length is 14 residues. V lost 0 bases and J lost 4; bases outside the gene matches: 5. The CDR3 protein is CAWSVKGAPYGYTF. In nucleotides, the CDR3 is TGTGCCTGGAGTGTCAAGGGGGCACCCTATGGCTACACCTTC.

The V call is TRBV5-1, the J call TRBJ1-4, with 8 bases identical to TRBD1. Germline-derived CDR1 and CDR2 are SGHRS and YFSETQ. With V trimmed by 4 bases and J by 0 bases, 5 bases remained unmatched. This CDR3 has 16 amino acids. The CDR3 DNA is TGCGCCAGCAGCCCCGGGACAGGTGCAACTAATGAAAAACTGTTTTTT. The encoded protein is CASSPGTGATNEKLFF.

This clone was observed once. The chain is built from TRBV5-1 and TRBJ2-5, with 10 bases fitting TRBD1. This CDR3 contains 15 residues. CDR1 and CDR2 from the germline V gene are SGHRS and YFSETQ. V lost 1 base to trimming and J lost 2 bases; unmatched junction nucleotides: 2. For the CDR3, the DNA is TGCGCCAGCAGCTTGTCGGGACAGGGGCAAGAGACCCAGTACTTC. Its translation: CASSLSGQGQETQYF.

This clone has just one count. The genes are TRBV4-2 and TRBJ1-1; the D is unclear. The germline V and J ends were trimmed by 1 base and 1 base, with 16 bases remaining between them. Germline assignment: CDR1 LGHNA and CDR2 YNFKEQ. There are 17 residues in the CDR3. DNA for the CDR3: TGTGCCAGCAGCCAAGCCGACCGATCTCGGGAGAACACTGAAGCTTTCTTT. It specifies CASSQADRSRENTEAFF.

The chain has TRBV5-1 and TRBJ2-2; D call uncertain. The CDR3 loop spans 16 amino acids. Germline V gene lookup returns CDR1 SGHRS and CDR2 YFSETQ. The V gene lost 4 bases and the J gene lost 1 base, with 14 bases spanning the gap. The CDR3 nucleotides read TGCGCCAGCAGCCTCACGACATTAGTGAACACCGGGGAGCTGTTTTTT. Its protein product is CASSLTTLVNTGELFF.

The CDR3, as DNA: TGTGCCAGCAGCACGCTTCAGACTAGCGGGGCGTACACAGATACGCAGTATTTT. Translated, it gives CASSTLQTSGAYTDTQYF. This sequence joins TRBV21-1 and TRBJ2-3; the table's D call, TRBD2, has no DNA check behind it. TRBV21-1 is reported as a pseudogene. The CDR3 length is 18 residues.

This chain links TRBV19 with TRBJ2-7; a weak D match, TRBD2 (6 bases). Germline lookup yields CDR1 LNHDA and CDR2 SQIVND (reference sequence). V was trimmed by 4 bases and J by 0 bases, leaving 16 bases between them. The CDR3 length is 16 residues. CDR3 coding DNA: TGTGCCAGTAGTACCCATAGCGGAGGGATCTCCTACGAGCAGTACTTC. Its translation: CASSTHSGGISYEQYF.

The chain is built from TRBV6-6 and TRBJ1-2, with D unresolved. Germline CDR1 reads MNHNY; CDR2 reads SVGAGI (reference sequence). Trimming stripped 2 bases from V and 9 bases from J, with 10 bases between. CDR3 size: 12 residues. The CDR3 coding sequence is TGTGCCAGCAGTTACGTCGGGGATAGCTACACCTTC. This sequence encodes CASSYVGDSYTF.

The chain employs TRBV3-1 (or the pseudogene TRBV3-2) and TRBJ1-1, with 7 bases aligning to TRBD1. Trimming removed 1 base from V and 4 bases from J; junction bases left unmatched: 3. Germline V gene lookup returns CDR1 LGHDT and CDR2 YNNKEL (reference sequence). The CDR3 is made up of 14 amino acids. CDR3 sequence (DNA): TGTGCCAGCAGCCAAGCCTCAGGGGGCACTGAAGCTTTCTTT. It yields the protein CASSQASGGTEAFF.

The chain employs TRBV4-2 and TRBJ1-6, with 7 bases matching TRBD1. This CDR3 is 16 amino acids long. V shed 4 bases and J 7 bases; nucleotides not matched to a gene: 10. Germline V gives CDR1 LGHNA, CDR2 YNFKEQ. The CDR3, as DNA: TGTGCCAGCAGCCCCTCGGGACAGAACTCGAATTCACCCCTCCACTTT. This encodes CASSPSGQNSNSPLHF.

In DNA, the CDR3 is TGTGCCAGCACCCTACGAACAGGGCAAACGGAAGCTTTCTTT. Residues: CASTLRTGQTEAFF. The rearrangement joins TRBV3-1 (or the pseudogene TRBV3-2) to TRBJ1-1; D may be TRBD1 (6 bases). This CDR3 contains 14 residues. Trimming took off 7 bases at V and 8 bases at J, with 20 bases between the two ends. CDR1 is LGHDT and CDR2 is YNNKEL in the germline V gene (reference sequence).

This sequence joins TRBV6-5 and TRBJ2-2; 7 bases fit TRBD1. The CDR3 consists of 14 residues. The V segment lost 5 bases and the J segment 4 bases; nucleotides outside the gene matches: 4. The germline CDR1 and CDR2 sequences are MNHEY and SVGAGI. The chain's CDR3 is CASSRQGGTGELFF. CDR3 sequence (DNA): TGTGCCAGCAGTCGACAGGGCGGCACCGGGGAGCTGTTTTTT.

The chain recombines TRBV30 with TRBJ1-1, with unresolved D. Germline-derived CDR1 and CDR2 are GTSNPN and SVGIG (reference sequence). The CDR3 extends over 11 amino acids. Trimming stripped 3 bases from V and 3 bases from J, with 5 bases between. The CDR3 protein is CAWRLYTEAFF. The CDR3 nucleotides read TGTGCCTGGAGACTGTACACTGAAGCTTTCTTT.

The V and J genes are TRBV12-2 and TRBJ1-1. TRBV12-2 is a documented pseudogene. There are 17 residues in the CDR3. The CDR3 DNA reads TGTGCAAGTCGCCCTGAGGGGGACTACATCGCAAACACTGAAGCTTTCTTT. Its translation is CASRPEGDYIANTEAFF.

The V gene is TRBV19, the J gene TRBJ2-6, with 9 bases lining up with TRBD1. J lost 0 bases, V lost 11 bases, and 29 bases had no gene match. The CDR3 runs to 23 residues. In germline, CDR1 is LNHDA, CDR2 SQIVND (reference sequence). CDR3 bases: TGTGCCTCTTCCTTAACCCAGGGACAGGGATACCGTAAATTCACCTCTGGGGCCAACGTCCTGACTTTC. Its protein product is CASSLTQGQGYRKFTSGANVLTF.

The chain combines TRBV6-2 or TRBV6-3 with TRBJ2-4, with 8 bases identical to TRBD2. The V gene end was trimmed by 2 bases and the J gene end by 0 bases; junction bases not matched to a gene: 18. The V gene's germline CDR1 is MNHEY and CDR2 SVGEGT. The CDR3 totals 21 residues. The CDR3 loop is CASSYDPGLAGYSLAKNIQYF. CDR3 nucleotide sequence: TGTGCCAGCAGTTACGACCCCGGCTTAGCGGGATATTCATTAGCCAAAAACATTCAGTACTTC.

J is TRBJ2-7 and V is TRBV13; 8 nucleotides line up with TRBD2. The CDR3 totals 14 residues. Germline V gene lookup returns CDR1 PRHDT and CDR2 FYEKMQ (reference sequence). V lost 1 base, J lost 5 bases, and 4 bases stayed unmatched. The CDR3 here is CASSLEAGGNEQYF. CDR3 nucleotide sequence: TGTGCCAGCAGCTTAGAGGCGGGAGGAAACGAGCAGTACTTC. The whole variable domain, filled in from reference TRBV13 and TRBJ2-7, reads AAGVIQSPRHLIKEKRETATLKCYPIPRHDTVYWYQQGPGQDPQFLISFYEKMQSDKGSIPDRFSAQQFSDYHSELNMSSLELGDSALYFCASSLEAGGNEQYFGPGTRLTVT.

The chain recombines TRBV7-2 with TRBJ2-3; no definite D call. CDR1 is SGHTA and CDR2 is FQGNSA in the germline V gene. CDR3 length: 15 residues. Trimming took off 7 bases at V and 0 bases at J, with 14 bases between the two ends. CDR3 residues: CASIEAFSSTDTQYF. The CDR3 DNA reads as TGTGCCAGCATCGAGGCATTTAGTAGCACAGATACGCAGTATTTT.